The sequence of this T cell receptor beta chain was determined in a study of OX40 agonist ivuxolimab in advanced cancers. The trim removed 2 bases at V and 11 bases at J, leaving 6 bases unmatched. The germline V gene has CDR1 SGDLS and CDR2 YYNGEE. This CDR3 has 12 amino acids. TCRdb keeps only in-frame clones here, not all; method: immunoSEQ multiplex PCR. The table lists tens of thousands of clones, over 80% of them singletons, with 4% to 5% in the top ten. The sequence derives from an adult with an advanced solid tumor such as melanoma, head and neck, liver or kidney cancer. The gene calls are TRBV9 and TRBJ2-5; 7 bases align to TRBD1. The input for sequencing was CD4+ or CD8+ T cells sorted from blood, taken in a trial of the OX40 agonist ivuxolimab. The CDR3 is CASSVGRGQQYF. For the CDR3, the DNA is TGTGCCAGCAGCGTCGGAAGGGGGCAACAGTACTTC.